This is a list of T cell receptor beta chains from one sample in a study of radiation and T cells in renal cell carcinoma. Assay used: immunoSEQ multiplex PCR; TCRdb lists only in-frame clones, some missing. The sample holds fewer than 200,000 clones, roughly nine tenths seen once. Sample: blood, taken from a patient whose treatment included radiotherapy and nephrectomy. The receptors stem from a woman aged 45-59 years with renal cell carcinoma. Both conserved end residues are part of each CDR3. The order of the fields is V gene, clone size, J gene, D gene, CDR3 DNA, CDR3 protein. D genes are given only for firm matches. Clone size appears in some rows only: once, few, many, or a class for an expanded clone.

V gene: TRBV6-5; clone size: .; J gene: TRBJ2-5; D gene: .; CDR3 DNA: TGTGCCAGCAGTACCCAAGAGACCCAGTACTTC; CDR3 protein: CASSTQETQYF
V gene: TRBV11-2; clone size: .; J gene: TRBJ1-4; D gene: .; CDR3 DNA: TGTGCCAGCAGCTCCGCCTGGGACTTCAAGAGGGGTGAAAAACTGTTTTTT; CDR3 protein: CASSSAWDFKRGEKLFF
V gene: TRBV5-3; clone size: .; J gene: TRBJ1-6; D gene: .; CDR3 DNA: TGTGCCAGAAGCTTGGACGGGGGGCTAGGGTCACCCCTCCACTTT; CDR3 protein: CARSLDGGLGSPLHF
V gene: TRBV19; clone size: .; J gene: TRBJ2-2; D gene: .; CDR3 DNA: TGTGCCAGTAGTATAGATAGGTTTGGCAGCGCCACGGCGAACACCGGGGAGCTGTTTTTT; CDR3 protein: CASSIDRFGSATANTGELFF
V gene: TRBV18; clone size: .; J gene: TRBJ2-1; D gene: .; CDR3 DNA: TGTGCCAGCTCACCCGGACCTAATGAGCAGTTCTTC; CDR3 protein: CASSPGPNEQFF
V gene: TRBV6-5; clone size: .; J gene: TRBJ2-7; D gene: .; CDR3 DNA: TGTGCCAGCAGCAAACGGTTCACAACGGGCTACGAGCAGTACTTC; CDR3 protein: CASSKRFTTGYEQYF
V gene: TRBV30; clone size: .; J gene: TRBJ1-6; D gene: .; CDR3 DNA: TGTGCCTGGAGTCCTGGTGTAAATTCACCCCTCCACTTT; CDR3 protein: CAWSPGVNSPLHF
V gene: TRBV19; clone size: .; J gene: TRBJ2-1; D gene: .; CDR3 DNA: TGTGCCAGTAGTATGTGGGACTCCTACAATGAGCAGTTCTTC; CDR3 protein: CASSMWDSYNEQFF
V gene: TRBV4-1; clone size: .; J gene: TRBJ1-2; D gene: .; CDR3 DNA: TGCGCCAGCAGCCAAGAAATGCCAGGGAGCTACACCTTC; CDR3 protein: CASSQEMPGSYTF
V gene: TRBV7-2; clone size: .; J gene: TRBJ2-5; D gene: TRBD1; CDR3 DNA: TGTGCCAGCAGCGCGCAAGGGGGCAGGGAGACCCAGTACTTC; CDR3 protein: CASSAQGGRETQYF
V gene: TRBV11-2; clone size: .; J gene: TRBJ1-6; D gene: .; CDR3 DNA: TGTGCCAGCAGCTTAGCGGAAGGCTCACCCCTCCACTTT; CDR3 protein: CASSLAEGSPLHF
V gene: TRBV11-2; clone size: .; J gene: TRBJ1-1; D gene: TRBD1; CDR3 DNA: TGTGCCAGCAGAAAGGGGACAGGGTCTGAAGCTTTCTTT; CDR3 protein: CASRKGTGSEAFF
V gene: TRBV18; clone size: .; J gene: TRBJ2-5; D gene: .; CDR3 DNA: TGTGCCAGCTCAGGCCCAGCAAGAGAGACCCAGTACTTC; CDR3 protein: CASSGPARETQYF
V gene: TRBV5-4; clone size: .; J gene: TRBJ2-3; D gene: .; CDR3 DNA: TGTGCCAGCAGCTTGGAAAGTGATGATACGCAGTATTTT; CDR3 protein: CASSLESDDTQYF
V gene: TRBV9; clone size: .; J gene: TRBJ2-7; D gene: TRBD1; CDR3 DNA: TGTGCCAGCAGCGGGACAGGGGGCGAGTACGAGCAGTACTTC; CDR3 protein: CASSGTGGEYEQYF
V gene: TRBV29-1; clone size: .; J gene: TRBJ2-1; D gene: TRBD2; CDR3 DNA: TGCAGCGTCCAGCGGGGGGGCTCCTACAATGAGCAGTTCTTC; CDR3 protein: CSVQRGGSYNEQFF
V gene: TRBV7-2; clone size: .; J gene: TRBJ2-1; D gene: TRBD2; CDR3 DNA: TGTGCCAGCAGCCCGACTAGCGGGGGTTTGGATGAGCAGTTCTTC; CDR3 protein: CASSPTSGGLDEQFF
V gene: TRBV7-3; clone size: few; J gene: TRBJ2-1; D gene: .; CDR3 DNA: TGTGCCAGCAGCTTGCAGGTATACAATGAGCAGTTCTTC; CDR3 protein: CASSLQVYNEQFF
V gene: TRBV13; clone size: once; J gene: TRBJ2-7; D gene: .; CDR3 DNA: TGTGCCAGCAGCTCGGACACAGAACCCCCCGAGCAGTACTTC; CDR3 protein: CASSSDTEPPEQYF
V gene: TRBV9; clone size: .; J gene: TRBJ1-5; D gene: .; CDR3 DNA: TGTGCCAGCAGCGAACAGGGTGCTGGACAGCCCCAGCATTTT; CDR3 protein: CASSEQGAGQPQHF
V gene: TRBV9; clone size: .; J gene: TRBJ2-3; D gene: .; CDR3 DNA: TGTGCCAGCAGCGTAGACACCCTGTTCACAGATACGCAGTATTTT; CDR3 protein: CASSVDTLFTDTQYF
V gene: TRBV9; clone size: .; J gene: TRBJ1-1; D gene: TRBD1; CDR3 DNA: TGTGCCAGCAGCTTTGGGACAGGGCCGGGCACTGAAGCTTTCTTT; CDR3 protein: CASSFGTGPGTEAFF
V gene: TRBV6-6; clone size: .; J gene: TRBJ2-7; D gene: TRBD2; CDR3 DNA: TGTGCCAGCAGTCCCGGACTAGCGGGTGCCTACGAGCAGTACTTC; CDR3 protein: CASSPGLAGAYEQYF
V gene: TRBV6-6; clone size: .; J gene: TRBJ1-5; D gene: .; CDR3 DNA: TGTGCCAGCAGTTACACCGGGAGAAATCAGCCCCAGCATTTT; CDR3 protein: CASSYTGRNQPQHF
V gene: TRBV20-1; clone size: once; J gene: TRBJ2-7; D gene: .; CDR3 DNA: TGCAGTGCTAGACTCGACAGGGAGCAGTACTTC; CDR3 protein: CSARLDREQYF
V gene: TRBV4-3; clone size: .; J gene: TRBJ2-1; D gene: .; CDR3 DNA: TGCGCCAGCAGCCGGGACCGGGACCCCTCCTACAATGAGCAGTTCTTC; CDR3 protein: CASSRDRDPSYNEQFF
V gene: TRBV25-1; clone size: .; J gene: TRBJ1-2; D gene: .; CDR3 DNA: TGTGCCAGCAGTGAATTAGCTAACTATGGCTACACCTTC; CDR3 protein: CASSELANYGYTF
V gene: TRBV5-6; clone size: .; J gene: TRBJ1-1; D gene: TRBD1; CDR3 DNA: TGTGCCAGCAGCCAGGACAGGGGAGTGACGGCTGAAGCTTTCTTT; CDR3 protein: CASSQDRGVTAEAFF
V gene: TRBV30; clone size: few; J gene: TRBJ2-2; D gene: TRBD1; CDR3 DNA: TGTGCCTGGAGTGAGGGGACAGTCACCGGGGAGCTGTTTTTT; CDR3 protein: CAWSEGTVTGELFF
V gene: TRBV7-8; clone size: .; J gene: TRBJ1-5; D gene: .; CDR3 DNA: TGTGCCAGCAGCTTAATGGCCGGGGGGTGGGCCCTTAGTAATCAGCCCCAGCATTTT; CDR3 protein: CASSLMAGGWALSNQPQHF
V gene: TRBV19; clone size: .; J gene: TRBJ2-1; D gene: TRBD1; CDR3 DNA: TGTGCCAGTAGCTCCTACGGACAGGGGACAAATGAGCAGTTCTTC; CDR3 protein: CASSSYGQGTNEQFF
V gene: TRBV7-2; clone size: .; J gene: TRBJ1-1; D gene: TRBD1; CDR3 DNA: TGTGCCAGCAGCTTAGCGTGGGACAGAGACACTGAAGCTTTCTTT; CDR3 protein: CASSLAWDRDTEAFF
V gene: TRBV6-5; clone size: .; J gene: TRBJ1-3; D gene: .; CDR3 DNA: TGTGCCAGCAGTTTGGCCTCTGGAAACACCATATATTTT; CDR3 protein: CASSLASGNTIYF
V gene: TRBV7-9; clone size: .; J gene: TRBJ2-2; D gene: TRBD1; CDR3 DNA: TGTGCCAGCAGCTTAGCACAGGGGAGCACCGGGGAGCTGTTTTTT; CDR3 protein: CASSLAQGSTGELFF
V gene: TRBV28; clone size: .; J gene: TRBJ1-1; D gene: TRBD1; CDR3 DNA: TGTGCCAGCAGGACACAGGGGGTAGGTAAGAACACTGAAGCTTTCTTT; CDR3 protein: CASRTQGVGKNTEAFF
V gene: TRBV5-1; clone size: .; J gene: TRBJ2-2; D gene: TRBD2; CDR3 DNA: TGCGCCAGCAGCCCGGCACTAGCGGACACCGGGGAGCTGTTTTTT; CDR3 protein: CASSPALADTGELFF
V gene: TRBV30; clone size: .; J gene: TRBJ2-2; D gene: .; CDR3 DNA: TGTGCCCTCCTTGGGGGGGCCCAGAACACCGGGGAGCTGTTTTTT; CDR3 protein: CALLGGAQNTGELFF
V gene: TRBV19; clone size: .; J gene: TRBJ1-1; D gene: .; CDR3 DNA: TGTGCCAGTAGTTCGTACGGCGGGATCACTGAAGCTTTCTTT; CDR3 protein: CASSSYGGITEAFF
V gene: TRBV5-1; clone size: .; J gene: TRBJ2-7; D gene: TRBD1; CDR3 DNA: TGCGCCAGCAGCTTGACCGGGACAGACTACGAGCAGTACTTC; CDR3 protein: CASSLTGTDYEQYF
V gene: TRBV10-3; clone size: .; J gene: TRBJ2-2; D gene: .; CDR3 DNA: TGTGCCATCGGGGAGACGTTTACCGGGGAGCTGTTTTTT; CDR3 protein: CAIGETFTGELFF
V gene: TRBV19; clone size: few; J gene: TRBJ2-5; D gene: TRBD1; CDR3 DNA: TGTGCCAGTAGTCTACAGGGGGCCTGGGAGACCCAGTACTTC; CDR3 protein: CASSLQGAWETQYF
V gene: TRBV15; clone size: .; J gene: TRBJ2-7; D gene: .; CDR3 DNA: TGTGCCACCAGCAGAGATGGGTGGCAGGCCGAGCAGTACTTC; CDR3 protein: CATSRDGWQAEQYF
V gene: TRBV19; clone size: .; J gene: TRBJ1-1; D gene: TRBD1; CDR3 DNA: TGTGCCAGTAGTGCATCCGGGACAGGGATCGACGGGACTGAAGCTTTCTTT; CDR3 protein: CASSASGTGIDGTEAFF
V gene: TRBV4-1; clone size: .; J gene: TRBJ2-7; D gene: .; CDR3 DNA: TGCGCCAGCAGCCAACCACAGGGACTCAGCGAGCAGTACTTC; CDR3 protein: CASSQPQGLSEQYF
V gene: TRBV6-6; clone size: .; J gene: TRBJ1-1; D gene: .; CDR3 DNA: TGTGCCAGCAGTCCCCTGACTAAAGTTACTGAAGCTTTCTTT; CDR3 protein: CASSPLTKVTEAFF
V gene: TRBV5-4; clone size: .; J gene: TRBJ1-6; D gene: .; CDR3 DNA: TGTGCCAGCAGCCAAGACAGAGTAAATTCACCCCTCCACTTT; CDR3 protein: CASSQDRVNSPLHF
V gene: TRBV6-5; clone size: .; J gene: TRBJ1-1; D gene: .; CDR3 DNA: TGTGCCAGTTTTAAAGGACCGCTGAACACTGAAGCTTTCTTT; CDR3 protein: CASFKGPLNTEAFF
V gene: TRBV9; clone size: .; J gene: TRBJ1-4; D gene: TRBD1; CDR3 DNA: TGTGCCAGCAGCGTGGGACAGGGGAGAGAAAAACTGTTTTTT; CDR3 protein: CASSVGQGREKLFF
V gene: TRBV7-7; clone size: .; J gene: TRBJ1-1; D gene: TRBD1; CDR3 DNA: TGTGCTAGCAGCTTAGACAGGGTCAGTGAAGCTTTCTTT; CDR3 protein: CASSLDRVSEAFF
V gene: TRBV7-2; clone size: .; J gene: TRBJ1-2; D gene: TRBD1; CDR3 DNA: TGTGCCAGCACCCCCGGACAGGGTAACTATGGCTACACCTTC; CDR3 protein: CASTPGQGNYGYTF
V gene: TRBV19; clone size: .; J gene: TRBJ1-1; D gene: TRBD1; CDR3 DNA: TGTGCCAGTAGTGAAGCAGGGGGGATAACTGAAGCTTTCTTT; CDR3 protein: CASSEAGGITEAFF
V gene: TRBV5-6; clone size: .; J gene: TRBJ1-3; D gene: TRBD1; CDR3 DNA: TGTGCCAGCAGCTCCCCAGGGACAGGGAGAACGGTATATTTT; CDR3 protein: CASSSPGTGRTVYF
V gene: TRBV30; clone size: once; J gene: TRBJ2-7; D gene: TRBD1; CDR3 DNA: TGTGCCTGGAACCACCAGACAGGGGGCGTTTACGAGCAGTACTTC; CDR3 protein: CAWNHQTGGVYEQYF
V gene: TRBV6-6; clone size: .; J gene: TRBJ1-1; D gene: TRBD1; CDR3 DNA: TGTGCCAGCAGACCACAGGGGTTAGATGAAGCTTTCTTT; CDR3 protein: CASRPQGLDEAFF
V gene: TRBV2; clone size: .; J gene: TRBJ1-2; D gene: .; CDR3 DNA: TGTGCCAGCAGAGAGCAATATGGCTACACCTTC; CDR3 protein: CASREQYGYTF
V gene: TRBV19; clone size: .; J gene: TRBJ2-2; D gene: .; CDR3 DNA: TGTGCCAGTAGTATTGCAGGGAAGACCGGGGAGCTGTTTTTT; CDR3 protein: CASSIAGKTGELFF
V gene: TRBV7-9; clone size: .; J gene: TRBJ1-2; D gene: TRBD1; CDR3 DNA: TGTGCCAGCAGCGAAGACAGGGTTAACTATGGCTACACCTTC; CDR3 protein: CASSEDRVNYGYTF